These T cell receptor beta chains were read from a single sample in a study of Ad26.COV2.S vaccination and SARS-CoV-2 variants. Using immunoSEQ multiplex PCR, the repertoire was profiled, and TCRdb retains in-frame clones only, with some absent. Here the sample spans under 600,000 clones, 80% to 90% being singletons. The sample here was peripheral blood, taken in a trial of Ad26.COV2.S vaccine versus placebo. These receptors originate from a person aged 18-65 years who received the Ad26.COV2.S COVID-19 vaccine or a placebo. Both conserved end residues are part of each CDR3. The D gene is left open where the match is weak. Size values are once, few and many counts, or a class for expanded clones, and some rows have none.

TGTGCCAGCAGTTTTATGGGGCAGTACTATGGCTACACCTTC,CASSFMGQYYGYTF,TRBJ1-2,TRBV27,.,.
TGTGCCAGTAGTACCCGGGACAGTACCTACGAGCAGTACTTC,CASSTRDSTYEQYF,TRBJ2-7,TRBV19,TRBD1,.
TGTGCCAGCAGTTACGGGGCCTTCTACGAGCAGTACTTC,CASSYGAFYEQYF,TRBJ2-7,TRBV27,.,.
TGCAGCGTCGGGCGGAACACCGGGGAGCTGTTTTTT,CSVGRNTGELFF,TRBJ2-2,TRBV29-1,.,.
TGCGCCAGCAGCGCCCGACCGTACAATGAGCAGTTCTTC,CASSARPYNEQFF,TRBJ2-1,TRBV5-1,.,.
TGTGCCAGCAGCTTGAGGGCTCTAGCTAACTATGGCTACACCTTC,CASSLRALANYGYTF,TRBJ1-2,TRBV5-6,.,.
TGCGCCAGCAGCTTGGAAGGGGTCGATGGCTACACCTTC,CASSLEGVDGYTF,TRBJ1-2,TRBV5-1,.,.
TGTGCCAGCAGCTTAGTAATGGCATCCACAGATACGCAGTATTTT,CASSLVMASTDTQYF,TRBJ2-3,TRBV7-6,.,.
TGTGCCACCAGTGCGTCTCGGAACCAAGAGACCCAGTACTTC,CATSASRNQETQYF,TRBJ2-5,TRBV24-1,.,.
TGTGCCAGCAGTCCGGGACTGATAAATGAAAAACTGTTTTTT,CASSPGLINEKLFF,TRBJ1-4,TRBV6-5,.,.
TGCGCCAGCAGCCAATCCACCCTCTTCAATCAGCCCCAGCATTTT,CASSQSTLFNQPQHF,TRBJ1-5,TRBV4-1,.,.
TGTGCCAGCAGCCATCCTAACCTGAAAGGAAACACCATATATTTT,CASSHPNLKGNTIYF,TRBJ1-3,TRBV6-6,.,.
TGTGCCAGCAGTCACGGACTATACCAAGAGACCCAGTACTTC,CASSHGLYQETQYF,TRBJ2-5,TRBV6-5,.,.
TGTGCCAGTACCCAGGGGACAGGGGGAAACTACGAGCAGTACTTC,CASTQGTGGNYEQYF,TRBJ2-7,TRBV19,TRBD1,.
TGTGCCAGCAGCTTGGGGGGACAGCGGGGCTACACCTTC,CASSLGGQRGYTF,TRBJ1-2,TRBV5-8,TRBD1,.
TGTGCCAGCAGGCGGGGGACCGGGGAGCTGTTTTTT,CASRRGTGELFF,TRBJ2-2,TRBV6-5,TRBD2,.
TGTGCTAGCAACTTTGGGGGAGAGACAGGTGTTGGAAAAGAGACCCAGTACTTC,CASNFGGETGVGKETQYF,TRBJ2-5,TRBV7-7,.,.
TGTGCCAGCAGCCAAGTACCCGGGGGGATCTCACCCCTCCACTTT,CASSQVPGGISPLHF,TRBJ1-6,TRBV3-1/TRBV3-2,.,few
TGTGCCAGCACCTCGAGCAATCAGCCCCAGCATTTT,CASTSSNQPQHF,TRBJ1-5,TRBV12-3/TRBV12-4,.,.
TGTGCCAGCAGTCGAAATACAGGGACTGAAGCTTTCTTT,CASSRNTGTEAFF,TRBJ1-1,TRBV6-2/TRBV6-3,.,.
TGCGCCAGCAGCCAATCCGACAGTTCACCCCTCCACTTT,CASSQSDSSPLHF,TRBJ1-6,TRBV4-1,.,.
TGTGCCAGCTCACCACCGTTGCTAGCGGGAGGCAAAGAGACCCAGTACTTC,CASSPPLLAGGKETQYF,TRBJ2-5,TRBV18,TRBD2,.
TGTGCCAGCAGCCCGGGGACCTCTCGCTCTGGGGCCAACGTCCTGACTTTC,CASSPGTSRSGANVLTF,TRBJ2-6,TRBV5-4,.,once
TGTGCCAGCAGCTTAGGCTCTAGCTCCTACAATGAGCAGTTCTTC,CASSLGSSSYNEQFF,TRBJ2-1,TRBV7-3,.,.
TGTGCCAGCAGCTTGTACGGGACATTAGCCCCCGCTATGAACACTGAAGCTTTCTTT,CASSLYGTLAPAMNTEAFF,TRBJ1-1,TRBV5-6,.,.
TGTGCCAGTAGTATGCAGGGGGCTAGGGACGAGCAGTACTTC,CASSMQGARDEQYF,TRBJ2-7,TRBV19,TRBD1,.